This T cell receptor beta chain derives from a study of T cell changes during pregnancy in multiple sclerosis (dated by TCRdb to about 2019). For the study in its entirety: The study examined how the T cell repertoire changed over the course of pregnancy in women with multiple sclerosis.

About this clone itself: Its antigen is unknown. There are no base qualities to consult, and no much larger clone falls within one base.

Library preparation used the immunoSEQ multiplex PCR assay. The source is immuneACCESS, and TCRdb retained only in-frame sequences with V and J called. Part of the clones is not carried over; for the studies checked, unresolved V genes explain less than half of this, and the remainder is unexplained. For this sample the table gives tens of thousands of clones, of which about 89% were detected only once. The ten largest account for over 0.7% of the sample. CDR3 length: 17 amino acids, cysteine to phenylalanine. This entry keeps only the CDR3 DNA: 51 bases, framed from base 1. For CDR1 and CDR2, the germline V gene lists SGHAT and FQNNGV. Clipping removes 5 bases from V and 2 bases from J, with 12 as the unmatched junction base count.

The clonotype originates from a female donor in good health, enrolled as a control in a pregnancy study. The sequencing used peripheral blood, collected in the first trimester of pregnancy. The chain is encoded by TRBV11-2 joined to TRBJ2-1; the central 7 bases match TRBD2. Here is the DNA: TGTGCCAGCAGCCCCTATCCTCCGCGGGAGACCTACAATGAGCAGTTCTTC. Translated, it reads CASSPYPPRETYNEQFF.